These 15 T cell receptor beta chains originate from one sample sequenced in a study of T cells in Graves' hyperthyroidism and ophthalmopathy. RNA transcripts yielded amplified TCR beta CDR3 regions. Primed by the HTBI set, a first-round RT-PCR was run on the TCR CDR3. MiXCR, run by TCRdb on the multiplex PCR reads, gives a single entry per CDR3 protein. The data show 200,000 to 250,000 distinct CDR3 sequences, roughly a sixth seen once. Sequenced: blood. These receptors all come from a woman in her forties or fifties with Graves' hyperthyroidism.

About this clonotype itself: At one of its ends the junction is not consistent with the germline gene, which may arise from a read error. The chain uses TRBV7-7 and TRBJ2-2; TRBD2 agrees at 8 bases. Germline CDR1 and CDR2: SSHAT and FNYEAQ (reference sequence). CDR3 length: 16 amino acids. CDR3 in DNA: TGTGCTAGCAGCTTGGGCCTAGCGGGCCACACCGGGGAGCTGTTTTTT. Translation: CASSLGLAGHTGELFF. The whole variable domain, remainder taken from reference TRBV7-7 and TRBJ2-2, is GAGVSQSPRYKVTKRGQDVTLRCDPISSHATLYWYQQALGQGPEFLTYFNYEAQPDKSGLPSDRFSAERPEGSISTLTIQRTEQRDSAMYRCASSLGLAGHTGELFFGEGSRLTVL.

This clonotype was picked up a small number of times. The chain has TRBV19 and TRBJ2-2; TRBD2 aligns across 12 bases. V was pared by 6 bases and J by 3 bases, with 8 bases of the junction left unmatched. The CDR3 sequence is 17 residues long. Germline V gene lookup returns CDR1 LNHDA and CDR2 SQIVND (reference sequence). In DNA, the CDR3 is TGTGCCAGTAGCCCTAGCGGGAGGGCCCCGGACACCGGGGAGCTGTTTTTT. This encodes CASSPSGRAPDTGELFF.

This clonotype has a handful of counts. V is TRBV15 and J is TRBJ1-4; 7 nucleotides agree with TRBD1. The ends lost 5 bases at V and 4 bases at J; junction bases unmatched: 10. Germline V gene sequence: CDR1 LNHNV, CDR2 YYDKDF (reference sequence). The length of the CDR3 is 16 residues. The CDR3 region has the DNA TGTGCCACCAGCCGGGCGGGACAGCAACTTAATGAAAAACTGTTTTTT. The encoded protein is CATSRAGQQLNEKLFF.

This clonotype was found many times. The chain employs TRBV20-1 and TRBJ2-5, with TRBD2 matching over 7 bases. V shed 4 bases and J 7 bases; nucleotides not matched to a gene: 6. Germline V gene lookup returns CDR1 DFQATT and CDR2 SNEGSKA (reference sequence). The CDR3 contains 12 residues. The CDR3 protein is CSAISGRGTQYF. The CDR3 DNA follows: TGCAGTGCTATATCGGGGAGGGGGACCCAGTACTTC.

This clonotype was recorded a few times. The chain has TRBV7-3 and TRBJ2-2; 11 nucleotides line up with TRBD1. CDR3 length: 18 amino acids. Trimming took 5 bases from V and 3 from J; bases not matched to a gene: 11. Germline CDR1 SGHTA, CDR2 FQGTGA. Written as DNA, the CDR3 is TGTGCCAGCAGCCACAAGGGGGGACAGGGGGTATACACCGGGGAGCTGTTTTTT. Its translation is CASSHKGGQGVYTGELFF.

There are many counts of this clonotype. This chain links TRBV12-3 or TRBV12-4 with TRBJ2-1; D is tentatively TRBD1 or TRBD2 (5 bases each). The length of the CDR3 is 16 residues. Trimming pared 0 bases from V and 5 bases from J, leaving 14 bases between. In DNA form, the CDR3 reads TGTGCCAGCAGTTTAGCCGGGGTGGGGCGTGACAATGAGCAGTTCTTC. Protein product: CASSLAGVGRDNEQFF.

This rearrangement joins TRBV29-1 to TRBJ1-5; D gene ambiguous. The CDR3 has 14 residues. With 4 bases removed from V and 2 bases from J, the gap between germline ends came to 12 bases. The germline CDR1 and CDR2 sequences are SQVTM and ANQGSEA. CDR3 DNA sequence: TGCAGCGTTGGGGAACTGACGGGCAATCAGCCCCAGCATTTT. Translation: CSVGELTGNQPQHF.

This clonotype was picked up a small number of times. The CDR3: CATSRARDSVTYEQYF. In DNA form, the CDR3 reads TGTGCCACCAGCAGAGCCCGGGACAGCGTCACCTACGAGCAGTACTTC. The V call is TRBV15, the J call TRBJ2-7; 7 positions agree with TRBD1. The CDR3 runs to 16 residues. V dropped 1 base and J dropped 2; count of bases not matched to a gene: 8. Germline CDR1 reads LNHNV; CDR2 reads YYDKDF (reference sequence).

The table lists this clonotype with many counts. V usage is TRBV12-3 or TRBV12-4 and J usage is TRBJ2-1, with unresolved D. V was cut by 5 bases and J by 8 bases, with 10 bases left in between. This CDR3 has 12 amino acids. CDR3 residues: CASSEPPHEQFF. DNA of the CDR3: TGTGCCAGCAGTGAACCCCCCCATGAGCAGTTCTTC.

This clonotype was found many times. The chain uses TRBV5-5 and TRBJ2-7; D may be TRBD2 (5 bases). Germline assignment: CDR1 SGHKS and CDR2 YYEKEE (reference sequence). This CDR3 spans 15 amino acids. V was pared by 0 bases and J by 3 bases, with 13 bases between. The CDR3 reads CASSLARDGFYEQYF. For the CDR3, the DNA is TGTGCCAGCAGCTTGGCTCGGGATGGGTTCTACGAGCAGTACTTC.

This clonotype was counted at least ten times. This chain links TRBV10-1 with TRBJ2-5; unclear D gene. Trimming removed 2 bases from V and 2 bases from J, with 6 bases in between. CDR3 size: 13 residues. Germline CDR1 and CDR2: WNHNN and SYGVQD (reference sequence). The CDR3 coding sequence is TGCGCCAGCAGTGAGAGGTATCAAGAGACCCAGTACTTC. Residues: CASSERYQETQYF.

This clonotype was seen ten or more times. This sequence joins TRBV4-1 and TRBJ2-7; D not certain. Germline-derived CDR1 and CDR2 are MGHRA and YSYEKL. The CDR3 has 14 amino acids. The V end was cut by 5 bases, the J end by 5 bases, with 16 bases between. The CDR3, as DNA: TGCGCCAGCAGCTTCGGACGAGAAGTGGACGAGCAGTACTTC. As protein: CASSFGREVDEQYF.

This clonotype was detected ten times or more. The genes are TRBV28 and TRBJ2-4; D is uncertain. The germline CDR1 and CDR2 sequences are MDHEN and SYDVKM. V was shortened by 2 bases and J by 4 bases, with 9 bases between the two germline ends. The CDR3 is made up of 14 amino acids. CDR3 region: CASSLSVKKNIQYF. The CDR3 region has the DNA TGTGCCAGCAGTTTAAGCGTGAAGAAAAACATTCAGTACTTC.

The CDR3 protein is CASSRYGQGFSGANVLTF. CDR3 nucleotides: TGTGCCAGCAGCCGATACGGACAGGGGTTCTCTGGGGCCAACGTCCTGACTTTC. The genes are TRBV3-1 and TRBJ2-6; 9 bases line up with TRBD1. Germline CDR1 reads LGHDT; CDR2 reads YNNKEL (reference sequence). Trimming took 4 bases from V and 0 from J; bases not matched to a gene: 7. The CDR3 runs 18 residues.

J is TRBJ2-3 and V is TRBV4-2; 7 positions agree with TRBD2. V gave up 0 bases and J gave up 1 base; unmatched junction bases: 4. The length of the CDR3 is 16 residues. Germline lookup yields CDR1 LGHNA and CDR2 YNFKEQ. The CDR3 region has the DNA TGTGCCAGCAGCCAAGAGACTAGCCCCCGCACAGATACGCAGTATTTT. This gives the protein CASSQETSPRTDTQYF.